These 19 T cell receptor beta chains were sequenced from one sample in a study of OX40 agonist ivuxolimab in advanced cancers. Assay: immunoSEQ multiplex PCR; the TCRdb copy retains only in-frame clones and omits some. The sample holds fewer than 65,000 clones, 65% to 90% seen once. The specimen comprised CD4+ or CD8+ T cells sorted from blood, sampled in a trial of the OX40 agonist ivuxolimab. These receptor sequences come from an adult with an advanced solid tumor such as melanoma, head and neck, liver or kidney cancer.

The V call is TRBV6-5, the J call TRBJ2-7, with D hard to call. Trimming left V 0 bases short and J 2 bases short, with 14 bases between. The CDR3 length is 16 residues. Looked up from germline, CDR1 is MNHEY and CDR2 is SVGAGI. The CDR3 DNA sequence: TGTGCCAGCAGTTACTCGAGTAGACACTCGACCTACGAGCAGTACTTC. Its translation: CASSYSSRHSTYEQYF.

The V call is TRBV28, the J call TRBJ2-2, with D possibly being TRBD2 (6 bases). V lost 4 bases to trimming and J lost 0 bases, with 18 bases between them. Germline lookup yields CDR1 MDHEN and CDR2 SYDVKM. This CDR3 is 18 amino acids long. CDR3 residues: CASSSPRDSRPNTGELFF. CDR3 DNA: TGTGCCAGCAGTTCACCCCGGGACTCCAGGCCGAACACCGGGGAGCTGTTTTTT.

In this sample, this clone turned up once. The chain recombines TRBV5-1 with TRBJ2-7; D call uncertain. V was shortened by 1 base and J by 3 bases, with 20 bases between the two germline ends. Germline CDR1 is SGHRS and CDR2 is YFSETQ. CDR3 length: 17 residues. The CDR3 here is CASSLRAAAASNYEQYF. The CDR3 nucleotides are TGCGCCAGCAGCTTGAGGGCGGCGGCCGCGTCCAACTACGAGCAGTACTTC.

The chain carries TRBV7-9 and TRBJ2-2, with a possible D match to TRBD1 (6 bases). V was clipped by 7 bases and J by 5 bases, with 20 bases between them. The CDR3 covers 16 residues. From germline, CDR1 is SEHNR and CDR2 FQNEAQ (reference sequence). The CDR3 reads CASTIIGQFRTGELFF. The CDR3 nucleotides are TGTGCCAGCACCATCATAGGACAGTTTCGGACCGGGGAGCTGTTTTTT.

The chain employs TRBV7-2 and TRBJ1-6; D is undetermined. The CDR3 is 13 residues long. Trimming shortened V by 5 bases and J by 8 bases, and 10 bases separated the two germline ends. Germline V gene sequence: CDR1 SGHTA, CDR2 FQGNSA. In nucleotides, the CDR3 is TGTGCCAGCAGCACCCGACCAGATTCACCCCTCCACTTT. Translated, it gives CASSTRPDSPLHF. Supplemented by reference TRBV7-2 and TRBJ1-6, the full variable domain reads GAGVSQSPSNKVTEKGKDVELRCDPISGHTALYWYRQSLGQGLEFLIYFQGNSAPDKSGLPSDRFSAERTGGSVSTLTIQRTQQEDSAVYLCASSTRPDSPLHFGNGTRLTVT.

The genes are TRBV4-1 and TRBJ1-1; D might be TRBD1 (5 bases). Germline assignment: CDR1 MGHRA and CDR2 YSYEKL. The CDR3 is 14 residues long. Trimming took off 1 base at V and 7 bases at J, with 13 bases between the two ends. In DNA, the CDR3 is TGCGCCAGCAGCCAAGGAGGGGTAAGTGGTGAAGCTTTCTTT. Translation gives CASSQGGVSGEAFF.

The V gene is TRBV6-5, the J gene TRBJ1-1; D not resolved. In germline, CDR1 is MNHEY, CDR2 SVGAGI. Trimming cost V 6 bases and J 2 bases, with 10 bases left between them. The CDR3 runs to 13 residues. The CDR3 spells CASRTTRNTEAFF. CDR3 bases: TGTGCCAGCAGAACAACCCGTAACACTGAAGCTTTCTTT.

The rearrangement links TRBV11-1 to TRBJ2-2; the match to TRBD1 covers 8 bases. The junction had 14 bases not matched to a gene; V was cut back by 4 bases and J by 4 bases. This CDR3 has 18 amino acids. The germline V gene encodes CDR1 SGHAT and CDR2 FQDESV (reference sequence). CDR3 amino acids: CASSSALTGQGGTGELFF. Written as DNA, the CDR3 is TGTGCCAGCAGCTCAGCGTTGACCGGACAGGGAGGCACCGGGGAGCTGTTTTTT.

This clone was seen just once. The genes are TRBV2 and TRBJ1-1, with D possibly matching TRBD1 (6 bases). Germline loops: CDR1 SNHLY, CDR2 FYNNEI. The CDR3 sequence is 14 residues long. With 11 bases removed from V and 6 bases from J, the gap between germline ends came to 22 bases. CDR3 loop: CALRGGGDWSEAFF. CDR3 nucleotide sequence: TGTGCCCTCAGGGGCGGAGGGGATTGGTCTGAAGCTTTCTTT.

In this sample, this clone turned up a few times. The chain combines TRBV10-3 with TRBJ2-3; D gene unclear. The CDR3 is made up of 17 amino acids. V lost 0 bases and J 1 base, leaving 14 bases between the germline ends. The germline V gene has CDR1 ENHRY and CDR2 SYGVKD. The CDR3 reads CAISESISTTRTDTQYF. The DNA of the CDR3 is TGTGCCATCAGTGAGTCGATTTCGACAACCCGCACAGATACGCAGTATTTT.

V usage is TRBV11-3 and J usage is TRBJ2-1; tentatively, D is TRBD2 (6 bases). V was shortened by 5 bases and J by 6 bases, with 14 bases between the two germline ends. The CDR3 covers 14 residues. Germline values: CDR1 SGHNT, CDR2 YENEEA. The CDR3 spells CASSGGGLFNEQFF. In DNA form, the CDR3 reads TGTGCCAGCAGCGGTGGAGGGCTGTTCAATGAGCAGTTCTTC.

The V gene is TRBV13, the J gene TRBJ2-7, with 9 bases lining up with TRBD1. The V segment lost 4 bases and the J segment 3 bases; nucleotides outside the gene matches: 10. The germline gives CDR1 PRHDT, CDR2 FYEKMQ (reference sequence). This CDR3 spans 16 amino acids. DNA of the CDR3: TGTGCCAGCAGCTCCTCCCGGGACAGGGTCCTCTACGAGCAGTACTTC. Translating it yields CASSSSRDRVLYEQYF.

Worth noting for this clone: The junction differs from germline at one of its ends, possibly a read error. This chain uses TRBV5-1 with TRBJ1-5, with D perhaps TRBD1 (5 bases). The germline V gene has CDR1 SGHRS and CDR2 YFSETQ. The CDR3 covers 15 residues. CDR3 sequence: CASSLAGGKGQPQHF. The CDR3 DNA is TGTGCCAGCAGCTTGGCCGGGGGAAAGGGTCAGCCCCAGCATTTT. The full variable domain, completed using reference TRBV5-1 and TRBJ1-5, is KAGVTQTPRYLIKTRGQQVTLSCSPISGHRSVSWYQQTPGQGLQFLFEYFSETQRNKGNFPGRFSGRQFSNSRSEMNVSTLELGDSALYLCASSLAGGKGQPQHFGDGTRLSIL.

In this sample, this clone turned up a few times. This rearrangement joins TRBV30 to TRBJ2-1, with 7 bases matching TRBD2. V was clipped by 5 bases and J by 12 bases; unmatched bases: 7. Per germline, CDR1 GTSNPN and CDR2 SVGIG (reference sequence). This CDR3 is 11 amino acids long. This CDR3 reads CAWDSGMRQFF. CDR3 coding DNA: TGTGCCTGGGACAGCGGGATGCGGCAGTTCTTC.

The chain carries TRBV11-3 and TRBJ2-7; D uncertain. Trimming took 0 bases from V and 2 from J, leaving 5 bases between them. The CDR3 contains 13 residues. CDR1 is SGHNT, CDR2 YENEEA, per germline. CDR3 sequence reads: CASSLDSTYEQYF. Here the CDR3 DNA reads TGTGCCAGCAGCTTAGATAGCACCTACGAGCAGTACTTC.

The CDR3 region has the DNA TGTGCCAGCAGCTTAGAAGGTCGGGGCGGCTACGAGCAGTACTTC. This gives the protein CASSLEGRGGYEQYF. This sequence joins TRBV11-1 and TRBJ2-7; D may be TRBD1 or TRBD2 (5 bases each). From germline, CDR1 is SGHAT and CDR2 FQDESV (reference sequence). Trimming shortened V by 1 base and J by 3 bases, and 13 bases separated the two germline ends. This CDR3 region has 15 residues.

The rearrangement joins TRBV7-9 to TRBJ2-5, with 7 bases lining up with TRBD2. The J segment lost 7 bases and the V segment lost 5 bases, leaving 1 base of the junction unmatched. CDR3 size: 11 residues. Germline loops: CDR1 SEHNR, CDR2 FQNEAQ (reference sequence). This CDR3 is CASSGGGTQYF. CDR3 in DNA: TGTGCCAGCAGCGGGGGGGGGACCCAGTACTTC.

The rearrangement uses TRBV6-5 and TRBJ1-6; weak D call: TRBD1 (6 bases). This CDR3 contains 13 residues. V was cut by 6 bases and J by 3 bases, with 6 bases left in between. Germline V gene lookup returns CDR1 MNHEY and CDR2 SVGAGI. CDR3 DNA: TGTGCCAGCAGGGACAGCTATAATTCACCCCTCCACTTT. Its protein product is CASRDSYNSPLHF.

This clone has a single count. The chain couples TRBV5-5 to TRBJ2-7, with TRBD2 matching over 16 bases. The CDR3 has 15 residues. V gave up 5 bases and J gave up 10 bases; unmatched junction bases: 9. Germline CDR1 and CDR2: SGHKS and YYEKEE (reference sequence). CDR3 bases: TGTGCCAGCAGTCCCGGGACTAGCGGGGGGGCCTTTCAGTACTTC. It translates to CASSPGTSGGAFQYF.